This T cell receptor beta chain appears in the sequencing data of a study of regulatory T cells in long-lasting Graves disease. Study as a whole: Graves' patients diagnosed newly had used antithyroid drugs under 3 months. General study results and limits: With persistent disease, TRBV28, TRBJ1-2 and TRBJ2-5 were the favored segments.

Germline V gives CDR1 SQVTM, CDR2 ANQGSEA. V gave up 5 bases and J gave up 6 bases; unmatched junction bases: 1. This CDR3 has 11 amino acids. This clonotype appeared many times. What it binds is unknown. Time point specified: newly diagnosed GD, antithyroid drugs for less than 3 months. After RNA was extracted from PBMCs, the TCR library was made from it. Building of the TCR beta libraries involved iRepertoire HTBI primers and Arm-PCR of CDR3 regions. Original processing notes: Across samples, 55 to 75 TRBV and around 14 TRBJ segments were found. MiXCR, run by TCRdb on the multiplex PCR reads, gives a single entry per CDR3 protein. The V and J calls reflect TCRdb's pipeline rather than the authors' work. This sample has some 340,000 distinct CDR3 sequences; around 11% occur once, and the top ten carry 18%. This same sample was also part of a study on T cells in Graves' hyperthyroidism and ophthalmopathy. That work adds: Clinical symptoms, serum thyroxine and TRAb, thyroid ultrasound and orbital computed tomography were used for the diagnoses.

The TCR was taken from a woman in her late teens or twenties with Graves disease. The sequenced sample was peripheral blood mononuclear cells (PBMCs), obtained at new diagnosis, from a patient treated with antithyroid drugs. V is TRBV29-1 and J is TRBJ2-1; 7 positions match TRBD2. This CDR3 is CSVRTSNEQFF. CDR3 nucleotides: TGCAGCGTTCGGACTAGCAATGAGCAGTTCTTC.